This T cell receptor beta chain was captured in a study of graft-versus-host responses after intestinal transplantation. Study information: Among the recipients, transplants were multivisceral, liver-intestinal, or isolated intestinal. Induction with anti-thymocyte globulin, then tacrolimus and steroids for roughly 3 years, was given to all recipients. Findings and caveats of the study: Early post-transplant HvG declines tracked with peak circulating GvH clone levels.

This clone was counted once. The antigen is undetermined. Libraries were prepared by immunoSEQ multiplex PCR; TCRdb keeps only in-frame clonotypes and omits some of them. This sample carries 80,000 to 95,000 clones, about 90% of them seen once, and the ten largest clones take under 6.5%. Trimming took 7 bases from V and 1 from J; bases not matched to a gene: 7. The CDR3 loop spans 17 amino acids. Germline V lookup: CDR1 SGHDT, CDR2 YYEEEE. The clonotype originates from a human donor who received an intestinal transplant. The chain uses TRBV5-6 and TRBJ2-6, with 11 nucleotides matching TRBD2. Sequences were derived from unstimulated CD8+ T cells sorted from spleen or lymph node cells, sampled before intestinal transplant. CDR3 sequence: CASGPLAGVSGANVLTF. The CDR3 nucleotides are TGTGCCAGCGGACCACTAGCGGGAGTATCTGGGGCCAACGTCCTGACTTTC.